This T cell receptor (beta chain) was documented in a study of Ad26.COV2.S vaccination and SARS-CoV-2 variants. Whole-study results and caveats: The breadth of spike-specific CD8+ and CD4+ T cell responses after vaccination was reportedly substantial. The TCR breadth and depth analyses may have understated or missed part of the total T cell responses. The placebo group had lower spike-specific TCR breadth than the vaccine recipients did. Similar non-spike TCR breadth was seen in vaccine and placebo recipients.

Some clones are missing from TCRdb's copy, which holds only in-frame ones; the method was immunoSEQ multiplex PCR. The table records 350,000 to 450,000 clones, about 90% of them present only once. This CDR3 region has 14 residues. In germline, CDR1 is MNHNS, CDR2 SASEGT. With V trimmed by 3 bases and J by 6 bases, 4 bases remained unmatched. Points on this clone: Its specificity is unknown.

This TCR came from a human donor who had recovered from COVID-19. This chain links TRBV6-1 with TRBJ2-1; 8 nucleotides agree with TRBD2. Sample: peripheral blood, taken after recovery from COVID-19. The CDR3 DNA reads TGTGCCAGCAGTGAGGCGGGGGGCCCCAATGAGCAGTTCTTC. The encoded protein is CASSEAGGPNEQFF.